This T cell receptor beta chain was documented in a study of blood T cell repertoires in COVID-19. Sequenced by immunoSEQ multiplex PCR; TCRdb stores in-frame clones only, minus some. The profile shows 150,000 to 200,000 clones, more than 75% of them singletons. Trimming pared 1 base from V and 1 base from J, leaving 14 bases between. Germline V gene lookup returns CDR1 GTSNPN and CDR2 SVGIG (reference sequence). The CDR3 is 16 residues long. V gene TRBV30 combines with J gene TRBJ2-1; tentative D call: TRBD2 (5 bases). Sequencing input: PBMCs or T cells enriched from blood (not recorded which). The TCR sequence derives from a woman in her 30s who had recovered from COVID-19. The CDR3 sequence is CAWSGARTASYNEQFF. CDR3 DNA: TGTGCCTGGAGTGGAGCCAGGACTGCTTCCTACAATGAGCAGTTCTTC.